This T cell receptor (beta chain) was documented in a study of siplizumab effects on memory and regulatory T cells. Overall study results and limits: Mappable alloreactive CD4+ clones came from Treg cells roughly 65% of the time on average with siplizumab, against approximately 26% in controls. Proof of suppressive function in proliferating Tregs from siplizumab cultures was not established. Of the alloreactive clones, only a minor fraction mapped to unstimulated subsets.

Assayed TCR templates numbered some 100,000 for each sample. Sequenced by immunoSEQ multiplex PCR; TCRdb stores in-frame clones only, minus some. Seen here are some 88,000 clones, 85% to 90% observed once, and the top ten hold about 16%. With respect to this clone: The antigen is unknown.

This CDR3 region has 19 residues. The trim removed 2 bases at V and 1 base at J, leaving 13 bases unmatched. Germline V gives CDR1 GTSNPN, CDR2 SVGIG (reference sequence). The sequencing sample was made of CD4+ T cells sorted from blood. The chain is built from TRBV30 and TRBJ2-4; TRBD2 matches at 11 bases. The receptor comes from a human donor in good health. Written as DNA, the CDR3 is TGTGCCTGGAGTAGGTTTACTAGCGGGAGATTTCAGGCCAAAAACATTCAGTACTTC. It yields the protein CAWSRFTSGRFQAKNIQYF.